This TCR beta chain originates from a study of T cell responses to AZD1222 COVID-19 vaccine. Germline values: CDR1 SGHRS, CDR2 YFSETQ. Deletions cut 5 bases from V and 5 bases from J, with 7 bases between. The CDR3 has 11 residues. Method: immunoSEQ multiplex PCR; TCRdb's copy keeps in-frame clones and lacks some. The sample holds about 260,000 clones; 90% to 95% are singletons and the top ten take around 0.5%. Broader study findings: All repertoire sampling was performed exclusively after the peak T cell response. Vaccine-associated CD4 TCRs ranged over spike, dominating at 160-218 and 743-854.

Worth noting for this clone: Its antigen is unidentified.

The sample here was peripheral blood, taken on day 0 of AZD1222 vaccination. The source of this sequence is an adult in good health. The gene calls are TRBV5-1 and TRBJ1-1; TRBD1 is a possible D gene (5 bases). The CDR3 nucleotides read TGCGCCAGCAGAGGGGAAACTGAAGCTTTCTTT. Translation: CASRGETEAFF.